This TCR beta chain comes out of a study of T cell repertoires in cytomegalovirus infection. Study in general: Well-studied HLA-B-restricted CMV epitopes were used in the study alongside recently identified HLA-C-restricted ones. Carrying CMV and the relevant HLA type showed in public TCR beta signatures.

Study observations and caveats: Carriage of CMV together with the relevant HLA was identifiable through cumulative public TCR beta family frequency.

V was clipped by 4 bases and J by 0 bases; unmatched bases: 6. The CDR3 is 16 amino acids. Germline values: CDR1 LNHDA, CDR2 SQIVND (reference sequence). Each CDR3 protein is one row after TCRdb ran MiXCR on the reads. This table has a few hundred thousand distinct CDR3 sequences, 25% appearing once. Comments on this clonotype: As yet, its antigen is unknown.

V and J are TRBV19 and TRBJ2-1, with 7 bases that match TRBD1. Source: cultured PBMCs, taken from culture after CMV antigen stimulation. The receptor's source is a human donor in good health (CMV status not recorded). Some clones in this sample may be carry-over from other donors' samples. CDR3 sequence (DNA): TGTGCCAGTAGTAACTGGGGGACAGCCTCCTACAATGAGCAGTTCTTC. Translation: CASSNWGTASYNEQFF.